This is a list of T cell receptor beta chains from one sample in a study of identical twins. TCRdb re-called the 5' RACE reads through MiXCR, storing one row per CDR3 protein. The sample yields 1,800,000 or so distinct CDR3 sequences, less than 40% seen once. Sequencing used cord blood. The origin of the receptors is a newborn girl in good health. CDR3s include the opening cysteine and the closing phenylalanine or tryptophan. The D gene is left open where the match is weak. A clone size is listed for some rows: how often the clone was seen (once, few, many), or a class if it is expanded.

D gene,clone size,V gene,J gene,CDR3 protein,CDR3 DNA
-,few,TRBV29-1,TRBJ2-5,CSVADRYNEQYF,TGCAGCGTTGCAGACAGATACAATGAGCAGTACTTC
TRBD2,few,TRBV20-1,TRBJ2-7,CSAKSSGGALSYEQYF,TGCAGTGCCAAATCTAGCGGGGGGGCCCTCTCCTACGAGCAGTACTTC
-,few,TRBV24-1,TRBJ1-1,CATSGSGAIEKAFF,TGTGCCACCAGTGGATCCGGGGCGATTGAGAAAGCTTTCTTT
TRBD1,-,TRBV28,TRBJ2-7,CASSLRQGRTYNEQYF,TGTGCCAGCAGTCTCAGACAGGGGAGAACCTACAATGAGCAGTACTTC
-,few,TRBV20-1,TRBJ2-7,CSANPTPTYEQYF,TGCAGTGCTAACCCGACTCCTACCTACGAGCAGTACTTC
-,-,TRBV11-1,TRBJ2-7,CASSLARTDYYEQYF,TGTGCCAGCAGCTTAGCTCGGACAGACTACTACGAGCAGTACTTC
-,-,TRBV3-1,TRBJ2-1,CASSLSGGTMNNEQFF,TGTGCCAGCAGTCTCTCTGGGGGCACTATGAACAATGAGCAGTTCTTC
-,-,TRBV7-8,TRBJ2-1,CASSLGGGGARNEQLF,TGTGCCAGCAGCTTAGGCGGAGGGGGGGCCCGGAATGAGCAGTTATTC
TRBD1,few,TRBV28,TRBJ2-5,CASRPTGTGIRSEQYF,TGTGCCAGCAGACCAACCGGGACAGGGATTAGGAGTGAGCAGTACTTC
TRBD2,few,TRBV7-2,TRBJ2-7,CASRSGLGGGVAYEQYF,TGTGCCAGCAGGAGCGGCCTTGGCGGGGGGGTTGCCTACGAGCAGTACTTC
-,few,TRBV11-2,TRBJ2-3,CASSLRPRQGGTDTQYF,TGTGCCAGCAGCTTACGCCCTAGGCAGGGTGGCACAGATACGCAGTATTTT
-,-,TRBV5-1,TRBJ2-1,CASSSSEGNNEQFF,TGCGCCAGCAGCTCGAGCGAGGGGAACAATGAGCAGTTCTTC
-,-,TRBV10-3,TRBJ1-1,CATLKGSGMNTEAFF,TGTGCCACCCTGAAAGGTTCAGGGATGAACACTGAAGCTTTCTTT
-,once,TRBV28,TRBJ1-2,CASGTDRFYGYTF,TGTGCCAGCGGAACCGACAGGTTCTATGGCTACACCTTC
TRBD2,many,TRBV12-3/TRBV12-4,TRBJ2-1,CASSWTSDNEQFF,TGTGCCAGCAGTTGGACTAGCGACAATGAGCAGTTCTTC
-,many,TRBV24-1,TRBJ1-2,CATSDLNGYTF,TGTGCCACCAGTGATTTAAACGGCTACACCTTC
TRBD2,once,TRBV20-1,TRBJ2-3,CSARDWVAGGTDTQYF,TGCAGTGCTAGAGATTGGGTAGCGGGGGGCACAGATACGCAGTATTTT
-,-,TRBV20-1,TRBJ2-7,CSASSRYEQYF,TGCAGTGCTAGTTCTCGCTACGAGCAGTACTTC
TRBD2,-,TRBV28,TRBJ2-2,CASRIAGVGGTGELFF,TGTGCCAGCAGGATAGCGGGAGTAGGGGGCACCGGGGAGCTGTTTTTT
-,many,TRBV13,TRBJ2-1,CASSLRAAYNEQFF,TGTGCCAGCAGCCTACGGGCCGCCTACAATGAGCAGTTCTTC
-,-,TRBV4-1,TRBJ1-1,CASSQDRGGDTEAFF,TGCGCCAGCAGCCAAGATCGAGGGGGGGACACTGAAGCTTTCTTT
-,-,TRBV5-1,TRBJ2-5,CASSFRGDIETQYF,TGCGCCAGCAGCTTCCGGGGGGACATAGAGACCCAGTACTTC
-,-,TRBV10-3,TRBJ2-2,CAISESGALNTGELFF,TGTGCCATCAGTGAGTCGGGAGCGCTGAACACCGGGGAGCTGTTTTTT
-,-,TRBV2,TRBJ2-2,CASRADGTGELFF,TGTGCCAGCAGGGCAGACGGGACCGGGGAGCTGTTTTTT
TRBD2,-,TRBV7-2,TRBJ2-1,CASSLAGGSSNEQFF,TGTGCCAGCAGCTTAGCCGGCGGGAGCTCCAATGAGCAGTTCTTC
TRBD1,-,TRBV27,TRBJ1-1,CASSSHRGRNTEAFF,TGTGCCAGCAGTTCTCACAGGGGGAGGAACACTGAAGCTTTCTTT
TRBD1,-,TRBV24-1,TRBJ2-5,CATSDSGTGKNEQYF,TGTGCCACCAGTGATTCCGGGACAGGGAAGAATGAGCAGTACTTC
TRBD2,-,TRBV10-3,TRBJ2-4,CAIGTSGHNEQYF,TGTGCCATCGGGACTAGCGGGCACAATGAGCAGTACTTC
TRBD1,-,TRBV13,TRBJ1-2,CASSEDRAINYGYTF,TGTGCCAGCAGCGAGGACAGGGCGATAAACTATGGCTACACCTTC
TRBD1,few,TRBV29-1,TRBJ1-2,CSVGTGGAGYGYTF,TGCAGCGTTGGGACAGGGGGCGCCGGCTATGGCTACACCTTC
TRBD1,-,TRBV11-2,TRBJ1-1,CASSSLRDRGPLNTEAFF,TGTGCCAGCAGCTCCCTCCGGGACAGGGGTCCGCTGAACACTGAAGCTTTCTTT
-,few,TRBV5-1,TRBJ1-2,CASSYSGPGVSYGYTF,TGCGCCAGCAGCTACTCCGGTCCGGGAGTAAGCTATGGCTACACCTTC
-,few,TRBV3-1,TRBJ1-1,CASGDPWGAFF,TGTGCCAGCGGGGACCCTTGGGGAGCTTTCTTT
TRBD2,-,TRBV20-1,TRBJ2-7,CSARSLAGGDEQYF,TGCAGTGCTAGGTCGCTAGCGGGAGGAGATGAGCAGTACTTC
-,-,TRBV20-1,TRBJ1-5,CSARERGWIQPQHF,TGCAGTGCTAGGGAGAGGGGCTGGATTCAGCCCCAGCATTTT
TRBD2,-,TRBV10-3,TRBJ2-1,CAISDTFRGRTINEQFF,TGTGCCATCAGTGACACCTTCCGCGGGAGGACAATCAATGAGCAGTTCTTC
-,few,TRBV6-1,TRBJ1-1,CASSEENGPNTEAFF,TGTGCCAGCAGTGAAGAGAACGGGCCGAACACTGAAGCTTTCTTT
TRBD2,-,TRBV2,TRBJ2-5,CASSAGTSGLQETQYF,TGTGCCAGCAGTGCCGGGACTAGCGGATTACAAGAGACCCAGTACTTC
TRBD1,-,TRBV20-1,TRBJ1-1,CSARGTGGFNTEAFF,TGCAGTGCTAGAGGGACAGGGGGCTTCAACACTGAAGCTTTCTTT
-,few,TRBV27,TRBJ1-5,CASRTVRGAQPQHF,TGTGCCAGCAGGACCGTAAGGGGAGCTCAGCCCCAGCATTTT
-,few,TRBV24-1,TRBJ2-4,CATSDSGQPSSKNIQYF,TGTGCCACCAGTGATTCCGGACAGCCGTCATCCAAAAACATTCAGTACTTC